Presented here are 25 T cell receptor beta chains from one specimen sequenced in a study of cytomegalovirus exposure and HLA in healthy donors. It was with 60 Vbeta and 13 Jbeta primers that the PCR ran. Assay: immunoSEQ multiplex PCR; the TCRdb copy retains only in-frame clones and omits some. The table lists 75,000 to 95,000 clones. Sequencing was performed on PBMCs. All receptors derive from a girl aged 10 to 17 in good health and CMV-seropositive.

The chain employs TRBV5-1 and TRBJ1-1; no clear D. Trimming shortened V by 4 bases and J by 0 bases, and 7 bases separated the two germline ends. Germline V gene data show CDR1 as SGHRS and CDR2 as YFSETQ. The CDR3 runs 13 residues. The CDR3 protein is CASSVQMNTEAFF. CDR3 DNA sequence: TGCGCCAGCAGCGTCCAAATGAACACTGAAGCTTTCTTT. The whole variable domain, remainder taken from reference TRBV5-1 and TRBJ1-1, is KAGVTQTPRYLIKTRGQQVTLSCSPISGHRSVSWYQQTPGQGLQFLFEYFSETQRNKGNFPGRFSGRQFSNSRSEMNVSTLELGDSALYLCASSVQMNTEAFFGQGTRLTVV.

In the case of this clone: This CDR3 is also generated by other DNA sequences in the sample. The CDR3 spells CASSFGAQETQYF. Here the CDR3 DNA reads TGTGCCAGCAGCTTTGGGGCCCAAGAGACCCAGTACTTC. The V and J genes are TRBV7-3 and TRBJ2-5; possible D gene TRBD1, 5 bases. V lost 3 bases and J lost 1, with 6 bases in between. The CDR3 has 13 residues. Germline CDR1 and CDR2: SGHTA and FQGTGA.

The DNA of the CDR3 is TGCGCCAGCAGCCAAGACGGACAGCCGTTTGAAGGGGAGCTGTTTTTT. As protein: CASSQDGQPFEGELFF. The chain has TRBV4-3 and TRBJ2-2; D perhaps matches TRBD1 (6 bases). The V end lost 0 bases, the J end lost 8 bases, and 16 bases lay between the germline ends. CDR3 size: 16 residues. Per the germline V gene, CDR1 is LGHNA and CDR2 is YSLEER.

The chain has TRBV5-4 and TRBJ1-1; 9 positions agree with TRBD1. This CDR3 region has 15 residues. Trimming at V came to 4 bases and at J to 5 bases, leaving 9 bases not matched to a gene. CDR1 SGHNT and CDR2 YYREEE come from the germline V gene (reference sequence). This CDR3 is CASSALGTGRTEAFF. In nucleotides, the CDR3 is TGTGCCAGCAGCGCCTTAGGGACAGGGAGGACTGAAGCTTTCTTT.

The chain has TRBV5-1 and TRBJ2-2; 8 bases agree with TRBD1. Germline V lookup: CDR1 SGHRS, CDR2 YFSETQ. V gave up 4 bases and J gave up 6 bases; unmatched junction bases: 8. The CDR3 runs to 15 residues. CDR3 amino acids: CASSLGGQDAGELFF. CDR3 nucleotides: TGCGCCAGCAGCCTGGGGGGACAGGATGCCGGGGAGCTGTTTTTT.

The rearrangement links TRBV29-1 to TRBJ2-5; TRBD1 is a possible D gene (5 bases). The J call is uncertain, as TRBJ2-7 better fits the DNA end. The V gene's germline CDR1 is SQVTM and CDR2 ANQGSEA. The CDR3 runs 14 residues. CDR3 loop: CSVVDLDKPYEQYF. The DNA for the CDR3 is TGCAGCGTAGTTGACTTGGACAAACCCTACGAGCAGTACTTC.

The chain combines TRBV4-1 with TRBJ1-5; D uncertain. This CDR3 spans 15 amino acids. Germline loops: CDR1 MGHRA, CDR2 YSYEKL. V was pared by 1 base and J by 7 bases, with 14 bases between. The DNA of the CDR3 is TGCGCCAGCAGCCAAGTAGGAGGGAGTGGACAGCCCCAGCATTTT. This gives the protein CASSQVGGSGQPQHF.

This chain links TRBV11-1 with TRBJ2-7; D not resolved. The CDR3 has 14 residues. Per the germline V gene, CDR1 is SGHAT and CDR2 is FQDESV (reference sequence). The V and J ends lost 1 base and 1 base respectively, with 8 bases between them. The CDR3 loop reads CASSLGGRSYEQYV. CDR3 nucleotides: TGTGCCAGCAGCTTAGGAGGCAGATCCTACGAGCAGTACGTC.

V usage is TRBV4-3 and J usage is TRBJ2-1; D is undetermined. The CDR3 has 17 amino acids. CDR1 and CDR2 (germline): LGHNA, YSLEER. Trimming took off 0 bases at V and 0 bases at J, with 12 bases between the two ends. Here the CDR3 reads CASSQDSPWSSYNEQFF. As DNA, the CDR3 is TGCGCCAGCAGCCAAGATTCCCCCTGGAGCTCCTACAATGAGCAGTTCTTC.

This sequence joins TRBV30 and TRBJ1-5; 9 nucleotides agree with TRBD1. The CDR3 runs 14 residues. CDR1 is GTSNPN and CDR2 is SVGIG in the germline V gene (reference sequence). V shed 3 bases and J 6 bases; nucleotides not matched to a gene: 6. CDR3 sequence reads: CAWSAWTGAQPQHF. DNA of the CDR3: TGTGCCTGGAGCGCTTGGACAGGGGCTCAGCCCCAGCATTTT.

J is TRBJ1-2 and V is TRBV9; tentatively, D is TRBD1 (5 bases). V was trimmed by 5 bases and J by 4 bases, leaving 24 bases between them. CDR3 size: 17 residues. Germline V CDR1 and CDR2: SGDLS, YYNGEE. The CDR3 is CASRGLLDDLGVYGYTF. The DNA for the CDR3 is TGTGCCAGCAGGGGACTTCTGGACGATTTAGGCGTCTATGGCTACACCTTC.

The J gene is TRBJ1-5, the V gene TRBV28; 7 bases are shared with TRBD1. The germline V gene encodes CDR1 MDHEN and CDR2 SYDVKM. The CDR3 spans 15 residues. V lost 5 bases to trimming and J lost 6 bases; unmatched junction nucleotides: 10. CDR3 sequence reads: CASSPPDRVGQPQHF. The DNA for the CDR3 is TGTGCCAGCAGTCCCCCCGACAGGGTAGGTCAGCCCCAGCATTTT.

The CDR3 region has the DNA TGTGCCAGCAGTTACTCAGACAGGGGTGTGACTGAAGCTTTCTTT. Translating it yields CASSYSDRGVTEAFF. The chain employs TRBV6-6 and TRBJ1-1, with 8 bases lining up with TRBD1. V lost 0 bases, J lost 5 bases, and 5 bases stayed unmatched. There are 15 residues in the CDR3. Germline V CDR1 and CDR2: MNHNY, SVGAGI (reference sequence).

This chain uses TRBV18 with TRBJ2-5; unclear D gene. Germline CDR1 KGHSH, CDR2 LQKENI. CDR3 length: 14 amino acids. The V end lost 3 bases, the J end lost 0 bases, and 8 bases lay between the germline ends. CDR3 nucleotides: TGTGCCAGCTCACCCAGGCTCAACCAAGAGACCCAGTACTTC. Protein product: CASSPRLNQETQYF.

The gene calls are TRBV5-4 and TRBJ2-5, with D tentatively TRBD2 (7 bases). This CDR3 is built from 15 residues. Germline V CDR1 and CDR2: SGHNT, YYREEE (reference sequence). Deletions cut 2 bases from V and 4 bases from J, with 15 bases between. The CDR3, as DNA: TGTGCCAGCAGCTTCTGGGGGGGGGCCCCAGAGACCCAGTACTTC. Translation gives CASSFWGGAPETQYF.

The CDR3 DNA sequence: TGTGCCAGCAGCCTTCGGGACACCAAAAACATTCAGTACTTC. Protein sequence: CASSLRDTKNIQYF. J is TRBJ2-4 and V is TRBV13; possibly TRBD1 for D (6 bases). Looked up from germline, CDR1 is PRHDT and CDR2 is FYEKMQ (reference sequence). V was clipped by 5 bases and J by 2 bases, with 10 bases between them. This CDR3 is 14 amino acids long. The full variable domain, rest sourced from reference TRBV13 and TRBJ2-4, is AAGVIQSPRHLIKEKRETATLKCYPIPRHDTVYWYQQGPGQDPQFLISFYEKMQSDKGSIPDRFSAQQFSDYHSELNMSSLELGDSALYFCASSLRDTKNIQYFGAGTRLSVL.

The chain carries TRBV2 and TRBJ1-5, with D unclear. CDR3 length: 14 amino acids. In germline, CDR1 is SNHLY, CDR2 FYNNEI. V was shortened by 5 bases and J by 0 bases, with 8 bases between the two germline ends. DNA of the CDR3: TGTGCCAGCAGTCCCATCAATAGCAATCAGCCCCAGCATTTT. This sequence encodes CASSPINSNQPQHF.

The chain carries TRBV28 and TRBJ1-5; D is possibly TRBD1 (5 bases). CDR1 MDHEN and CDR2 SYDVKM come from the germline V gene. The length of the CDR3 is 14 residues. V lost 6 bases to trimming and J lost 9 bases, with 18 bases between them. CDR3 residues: CASSILTQRGPQHF. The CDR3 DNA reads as TGTGCCAGCAGCATACTCACCCAAAGGGGGCCCCAGCATTTT.

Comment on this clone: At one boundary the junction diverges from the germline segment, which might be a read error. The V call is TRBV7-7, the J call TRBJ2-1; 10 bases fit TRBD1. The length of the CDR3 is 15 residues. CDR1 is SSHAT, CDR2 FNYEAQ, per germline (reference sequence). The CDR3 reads CASSLGTGAHNEQFF. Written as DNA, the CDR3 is TGTGCTAGCAGCTTAGGGACAGGGGCTCACAATGAGCAGTTCTTC.

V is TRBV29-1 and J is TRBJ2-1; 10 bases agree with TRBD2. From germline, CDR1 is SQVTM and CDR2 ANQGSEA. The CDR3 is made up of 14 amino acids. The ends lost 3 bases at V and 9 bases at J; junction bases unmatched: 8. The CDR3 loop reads CSVERGTSVPEQFF. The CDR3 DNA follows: TGCAGCGTTGAGCGGGGGACTAGCGTGCCTGAGCAGTTCTTC.

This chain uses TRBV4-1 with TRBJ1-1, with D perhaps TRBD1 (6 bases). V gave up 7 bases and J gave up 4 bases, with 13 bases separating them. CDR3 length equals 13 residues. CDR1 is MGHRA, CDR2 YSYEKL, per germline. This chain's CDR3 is CASTGALGTEAFF. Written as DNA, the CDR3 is TGCGCCAGCACAGGGGCCCTCGGCACTGAAGCTTTCTTT.

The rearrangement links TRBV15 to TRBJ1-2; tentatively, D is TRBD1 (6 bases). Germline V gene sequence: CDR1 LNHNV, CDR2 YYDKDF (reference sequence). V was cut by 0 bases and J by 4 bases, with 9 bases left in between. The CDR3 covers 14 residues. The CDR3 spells CATSRDTGIYGYTF. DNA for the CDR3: TGTGCCACCAGCAGAGATACAGGGATCTATGGCTACACCTTC.

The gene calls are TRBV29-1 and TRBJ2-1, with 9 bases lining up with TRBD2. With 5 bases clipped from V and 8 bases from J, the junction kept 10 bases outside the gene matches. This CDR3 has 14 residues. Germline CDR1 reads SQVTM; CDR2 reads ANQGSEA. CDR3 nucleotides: TGCAGCGTTATTCCCAGCGGGGGGTCAGATGAGCAGTTCTTC. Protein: CSVIPSGGSDEQFF.

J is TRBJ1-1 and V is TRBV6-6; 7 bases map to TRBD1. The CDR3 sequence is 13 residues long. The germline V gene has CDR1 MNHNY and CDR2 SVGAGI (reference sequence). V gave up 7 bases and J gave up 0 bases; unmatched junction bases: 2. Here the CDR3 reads CASKTGLNTEAFF. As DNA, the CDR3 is TGTGCCAGCAAGACAGGGTTGAACACTGAAGCTTTCTTT.

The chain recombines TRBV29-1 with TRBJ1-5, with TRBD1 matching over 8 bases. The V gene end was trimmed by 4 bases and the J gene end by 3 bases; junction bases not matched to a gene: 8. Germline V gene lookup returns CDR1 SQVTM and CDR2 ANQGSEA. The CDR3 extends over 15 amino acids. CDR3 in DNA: TGCAGCGTTGCAGTCGGGACAGGAAACAATCAGCCCCAGCATTTT. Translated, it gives CSVAVGTGNNQPQHF.